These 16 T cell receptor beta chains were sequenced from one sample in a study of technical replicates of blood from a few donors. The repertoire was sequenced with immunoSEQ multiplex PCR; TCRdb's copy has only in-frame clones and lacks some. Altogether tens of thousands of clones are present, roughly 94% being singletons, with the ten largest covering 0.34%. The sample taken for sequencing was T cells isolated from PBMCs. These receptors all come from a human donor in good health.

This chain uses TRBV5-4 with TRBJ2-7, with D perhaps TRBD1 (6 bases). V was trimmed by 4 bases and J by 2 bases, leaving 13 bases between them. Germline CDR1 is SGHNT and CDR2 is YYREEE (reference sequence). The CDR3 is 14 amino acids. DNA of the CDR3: TGTGCCAGCAGCGCTACCGGGACAACCTACGAGCAGTACTTC. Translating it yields CASSATGTTYEQYF.

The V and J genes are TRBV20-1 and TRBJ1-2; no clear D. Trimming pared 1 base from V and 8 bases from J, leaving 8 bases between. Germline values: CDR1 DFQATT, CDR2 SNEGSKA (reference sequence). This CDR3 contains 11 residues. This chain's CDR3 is CSARGGEGYTF. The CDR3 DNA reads TGCAGTGCTAGAGGCGGGGAGGGCTACACCTTC.

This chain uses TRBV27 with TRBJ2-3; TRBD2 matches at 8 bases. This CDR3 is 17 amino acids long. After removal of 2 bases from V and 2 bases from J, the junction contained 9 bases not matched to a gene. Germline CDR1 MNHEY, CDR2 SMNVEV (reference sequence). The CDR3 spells CASSLKERELPTDTQYF. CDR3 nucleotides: TGTGCCAGCAGTTTAAAAGAGCGGGAGCTCCCCACAGATACGCAGTATTTT.

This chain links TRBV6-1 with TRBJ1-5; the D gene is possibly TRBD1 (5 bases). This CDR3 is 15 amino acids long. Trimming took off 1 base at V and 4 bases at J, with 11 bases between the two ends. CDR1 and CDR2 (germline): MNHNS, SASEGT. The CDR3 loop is CASSEGGQRNQPQHF. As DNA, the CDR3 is TGTGCCAGCAGTGAAGGGGGCCAGAGGAATCAGCCCCAGCATTTT.

The CDR3 DNA reads as TGTGCCAGCAGCCTAACCTGGGACAGGGCACAACACAATGAGCAGTTCTTC. Protein: CASSLTWDRAQHNEQFF. The chain recombines TRBV11-1 with TRBJ2-1; TRBD1 aligns across 9 bases. The trim removed 5 bases at V and 5 bases at J, leaving 13 bases unmatched. CDR1 and CDR2 (germline): SGHAT, FQDESV (reference sequence). The CDR3 is made up of 17 amino acids.

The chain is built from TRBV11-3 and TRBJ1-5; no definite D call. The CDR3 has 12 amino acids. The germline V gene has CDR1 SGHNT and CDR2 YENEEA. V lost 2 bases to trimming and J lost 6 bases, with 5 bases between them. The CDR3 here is CASSLTGQPQHF. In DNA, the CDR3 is TGTGCCAGCAGCTTAACGGGTCAGCCCCAGCATTTT.

The CDR3 nucleotides are TGTGCCATCAGTGTGCAGCGGGCCGTAGATACGCAGTATTTT. It yields the protein CAISVQRAVDTQYF. This rearrangement joins TRBV10-3 to TRBJ2-3, with a weak D call TRBD2 (6 bases). V shed 4 bases and J shed 5 bases, with 13 bases lying between them. The CDR3 runs to 14 residues. The V gene's germline CDR1 is ENHRY and CDR2 SYGVKD.

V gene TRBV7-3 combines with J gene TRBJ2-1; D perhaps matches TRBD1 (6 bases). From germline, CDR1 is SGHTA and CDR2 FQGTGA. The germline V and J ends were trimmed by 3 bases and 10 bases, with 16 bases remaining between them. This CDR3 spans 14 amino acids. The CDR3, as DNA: TGTGCCAGCAGCTTCCCGGGAACGAGGGGGGAGCAGTTCTTC. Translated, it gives CASSFPGTRGEQFF.

CDR3 region: CSVELAGSFYSYNEQFF. For the CDR3, the DNA is TGCAGCGTTGAACTAGCGGGATCTTTTTACTCCTACAATGAGCAGTTCTTC. The chain has TRBV29-1 and TRBJ2-1; the match to TRBD2 covers 9 bases. This CDR3 is 17 amino acids long. CDR1 and CDR2 (germline): SQVTM, ANQGSEA. V gave up 2 bases and J gave up 0 bases; unmatched junction bases: 8.

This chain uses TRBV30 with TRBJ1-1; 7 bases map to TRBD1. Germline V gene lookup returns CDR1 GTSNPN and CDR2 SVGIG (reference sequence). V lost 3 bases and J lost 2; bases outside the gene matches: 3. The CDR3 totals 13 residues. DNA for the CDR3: TGTGCCTGGAGCTGGGACAGTAACACTGAAGCTTTCTTT. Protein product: CAWSWDSNTEAFF. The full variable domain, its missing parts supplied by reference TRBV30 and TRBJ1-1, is SQTIHQWPATLVQPVGSPLSLECTVEGTSNPNLYWYRQAAGRGLQLLFYSVGIGQISSEVPQNLSASRPQDRQFILSSKKLLLSDSGFYLCAWSWDSNTEAFFGQGTRLTVV.

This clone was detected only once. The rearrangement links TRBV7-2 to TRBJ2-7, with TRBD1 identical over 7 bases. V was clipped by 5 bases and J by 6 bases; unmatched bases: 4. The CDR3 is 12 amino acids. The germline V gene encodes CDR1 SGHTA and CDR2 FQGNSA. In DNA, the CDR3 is TGTGCCAGCAGCGCCACAGGGGTCGAGCAGTACTTC. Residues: CASSATGVEQYF.

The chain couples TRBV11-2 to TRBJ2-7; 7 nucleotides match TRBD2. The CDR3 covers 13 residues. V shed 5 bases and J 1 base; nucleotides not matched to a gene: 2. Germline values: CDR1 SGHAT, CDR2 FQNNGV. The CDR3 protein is CASSEAGSYEQYF. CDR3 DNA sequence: TGTGCCAGCAGCGAAGCGGGATCCTACGAGCAGTACTTC.

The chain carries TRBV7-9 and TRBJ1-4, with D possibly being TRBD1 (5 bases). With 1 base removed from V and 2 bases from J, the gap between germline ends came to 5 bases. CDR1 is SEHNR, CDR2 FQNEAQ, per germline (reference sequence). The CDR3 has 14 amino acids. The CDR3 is CASSLGGTNEKLFF. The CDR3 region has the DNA TGTGCCAGCAGCTTAGGGGGCACTAATGAAAAACTGTTTTTT.

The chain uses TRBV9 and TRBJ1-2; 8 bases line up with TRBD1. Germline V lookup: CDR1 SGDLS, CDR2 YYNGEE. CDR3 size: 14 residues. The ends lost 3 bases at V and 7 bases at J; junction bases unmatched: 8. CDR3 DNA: TGTGCCAGCAGCGACGGACAGGGAATTTTTGGCTACACCTTC. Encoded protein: CASSDGQGIFGYTF.

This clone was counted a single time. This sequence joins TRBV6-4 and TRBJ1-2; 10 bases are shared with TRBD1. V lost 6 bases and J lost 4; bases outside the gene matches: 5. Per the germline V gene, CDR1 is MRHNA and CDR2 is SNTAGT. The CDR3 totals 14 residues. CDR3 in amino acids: CASRPGQGTYGYTF. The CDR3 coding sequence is TGTGCCAGCAGACCGGGACAGGGGACCTATGGCTACACCTTC.

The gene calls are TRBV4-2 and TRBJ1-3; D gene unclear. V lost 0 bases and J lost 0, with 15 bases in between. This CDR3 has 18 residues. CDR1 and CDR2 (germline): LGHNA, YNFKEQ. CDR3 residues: CASSQDREGGLSGNTIYF. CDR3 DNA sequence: TGTGCCAGCAGCCAAGATCGGGAGGGAGGGCTCTCTGGAAACACCATATATTTT.